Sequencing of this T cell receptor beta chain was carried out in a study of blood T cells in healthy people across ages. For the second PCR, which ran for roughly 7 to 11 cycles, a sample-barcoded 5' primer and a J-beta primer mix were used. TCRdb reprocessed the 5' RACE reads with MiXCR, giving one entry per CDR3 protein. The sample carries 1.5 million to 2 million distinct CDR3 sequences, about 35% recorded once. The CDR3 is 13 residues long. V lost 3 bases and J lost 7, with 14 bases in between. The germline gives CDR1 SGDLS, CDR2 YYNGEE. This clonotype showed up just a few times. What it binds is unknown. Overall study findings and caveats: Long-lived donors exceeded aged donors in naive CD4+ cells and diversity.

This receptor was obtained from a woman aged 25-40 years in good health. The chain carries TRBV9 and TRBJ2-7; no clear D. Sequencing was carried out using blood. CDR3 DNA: TGTGCCAGCAGCGCCCAGACCTCAGGAGAGCAGTACTTC. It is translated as CASSAQTSGEQYF.